Listed here are 30 T cell receptor beta chains from one sample, sequenced in a study of patients and donors after allogeneic stem cell transplantation. TCRdb re-derived calls from the RT-PCR reads in MiXCR, one entry per CDR3 protein. The repertoire holds some 150,000 distinct CDR3 sequences, with approximately 35% as singletons. Sequencing was performed on blood, either unsorted or a sorted T cell fraction (not recorded which). Every receptor here comes from a human donor who was either an allogeneic HSCT recipient or a stem cell or donor lymphocyte infusion donor (not recorded which). It is not recorded whose cells these are; they may come from a transplant donor.

The chain couples TRBV7-8 to TRBJ1-5; D uncertain. This CDR3 is built from 16 residues. Trimming pared 2 bases from V and 9 bases from J, leaving 20 bases between. Germline assignment: CDR1 SGHVS and CDR2 FQNEAQ. The CDR3 reads CASSLLPLTPMGPQHF. As DNA, the CDR3 is TGTGCCAGCAGCTTACTCCCTTTGACACCGATGGGGCCCCAGCATTTT.

V and J are TRBV12-3 or TRBV12-4 and TRBJ1-2; maybe TRBD1 (6 bases). The CDR3 is 13 residues long. The germline V and J ends were trimmed by 3 bases and 5 bases, with 10 bases remaining between them. The CDR3 reads CASSFQGLYGYTF. In DNA, the CDR3 is TGTGCCAGCAGTTTTCAGGGGTTGTATGGCTACACCTTC.

This clonotype came up a few times. The chain links TRBV7-2 to TRBJ1-1; D remains unclear. The CDR3 spans 15 residues. V was trimmed by 3 bases and J by 1 base, leaving 12 bases between them. The V gene's germline CDR1 is SGHTA and CDR2 FQGNSA. The CDR3 protein is CASSLEAEWNTEAFF. The CDR3 DNA reads as TGTGCCAGCAGCTTGGAGGCAGAGTGGAACACTGAAGCTTTCTTT.

This chain uses TRBV3-1 with TRBJ2-3; 8 nucleotides align to TRBD1. The CDR3 totals 13 residues. Looked up from germline, CDR1 is LGHDT and CDR2 is YNNKEL (reference sequence). The V segment lost 0 bases and the J segment 13 bases; nucleotides outside the gene matches: 6. The CDR3 region is CASSQDRDRNKYF. DNA of the CDR3: TGTGCCAGCAGCCAAGATCGGGACAGGAACAAGTATTTT.

The chain uses TRBV6-5 and TRBJ2-3; no clear D gene. Trimming cost V 0 bases and J 8 bases, with 3 bases left between them. Germline CDR1 and CDR2: MNHEY and SVGAGI. The CDR3 sequence is 11 residues long. This CDR3 reads CASSYSGTQYF. CDR3 nucleotides: TGTGCCAGCAGTTACTCTGGTACGCAGTATTTT.

This clonotype was counted only a few times. This chain uses TRBV5-1 with TRBJ2-1, with D perhaps assigned TRBD1 or TRBD2 (5 bases each). Germline loops: CDR1 SGHRS, CDR2 YFSETQ. Deletions cut 4 bases from V and 4 bases from J, with 18 bases between. The CDR3 totals 16 residues. The CDR3 spells CASSQTGRKAYNEQFF. DNA for the CDR3: TGCGCCAGCAGCCAAACGGGGCGGAAAGCTTACAATGAGCAGTTCTTC.

This clonotype was counted only a few times. The V gene is TRBV4-3, the J gene TRBJ1-4, with 8 nucleotides matching TRBD1. Germline CDR1 is LGHNA and CDR2 is YSLEER. The V and J ends lost 1 base and 0 bases, in that order; junction bases with no gene match: 13. The CDR3 spans 20 residues. The CDR3 loop is CASSQAPSTGAPSTNEKLFF. CDR3 coding DNA: TGCGCCAGCAGCCAAGCACCGTCGACAGGGGCGCCTTCAACTAATGAAAAACTGTTTTTT.

V usage is TRBV6-4 and J usage is TRBJ1-6, with TRBD1 identical over 7 bases. With 4 bases clipped from V and 6 bases from J, the junction kept 6 bases outside the gene matches. The CDR3 length is 15 residues. Germline CDR1 MRHNA, CDR2 SNTAGT. The CDR3: CASSVGTARNSPLHF. In DNA, the CDR3 is TGTGCCAGCAGTGTCGGGACAGCCCGTAATTCACCCCTCCACTTT.

This rearrangement joins TRBV6-2 or TRBV6-3 to TRBJ2-3; D might be TRBD1 (6 bases). Trimming left V 6 bases short and J 0 bases short, with 16 bases between. The CDR3 loop spans 16 amino acids. Germline values: CDR1 MNHEY, CDR2 SVGEGT. This chain's CDR3 is CASSPGASRSTDTQYF. The CDR3, as DNA: TGTGCCAGCAGCCCAGGGGCTAGCCGTAGCACAGATACGCAGTATTTT.

This clonotype has more than one count but fewer than ten. V usage is TRBV7-3 and J usage is TRBJ2-1, with D perhaps matching TRBD1 or TRBD2 (6 bases each). V was trimmed by 5 bases and J by 11 bases, leaving 22 bases between them. This CDR3 is 15 amino acids long. Germline V gene sequence: CDR1 SGHTA, CDR2 FQGTGA. CDR3 loop: CASSQMGGLGKKQFF. For the CDR3, the DNA is TGTGCCAGCAGCCAAATGGGGGGCCTTGGAAAAAAGCAGTTCTTC. Drawing the rest from reference TRBV7-3 and TRBJ2-1, the complete variable domain is GAGVSQTPSNKVTEKGKYVELRCDPISGHTALYWYRQSLGQGPEFLIYFQGTGAADDSGLPNDRFFAVRPEGSVSTLKIQRTERGDSAVYLCASSQMGGLGKKQFFGPGTRLTVL.

This clonotype occurred many times. The chain is built from TRBV29-1 and TRBJ1-1; D possibly corresponds to TRBD1 (6 bases). From germline, CDR1 is SQVTM and CDR2 ANQGSEA. V was cut by 6 bases and J by 4 bases, with 12 bases left in between. The CDR3 has 12 residues. CDR3 in amino acids: CSVEKGGTEAFF. In DNA, the CDR3 is TGCAGCGTGGAAAAGGGGGGCACTGAAGCTTTCTTT.

The chain has TRBV7-9 and TRBJ1-1, with 10 bases matching TRBD1. V was pared by 3 bases and J by 5 bases, with 6 bases of the junction left unmatched. Germline V lookup: CDR1 SEHNR, CDR2 FQNEAQ (reference sequence). This CDR3 has 15 amino acids. As DNA, the CDR3 is TGTGCCAGCAGCTTGGTGACAGGGGGCGCAACTGAAGCTTTCTTT. Its translation: CASSLVTGGATEAFF.

This clonotype has just a few counts. This chain links TRBV9 with TRBJ1-6, with 9 nucleotides matching TRBD1. Germline CDR1 SGDLS, CDR2 YYNGEE. With 3 bases clipped from V and 9 bases from J, the junction kept 4 bases outside the gene matches. The CDR3 length is 14 residues. CDR3 nucleotides: TGTGCCAGCAGCGCCGGGACAGGGACTTCACCCCTCCACTTT. Residues: CASSAGTGTSPLHF.

There are a few counts of this clonotype. The V gene is TRBV20-1, the J gene TRBJ1-1; the D gene is possibly TRBD1 (6 bases). Between the trimmed V and J ends, which lost 6 bases and 4 bases, there was a span of 9 bases. Germline V gene data show CDR1 as DFQATT and CDR2 as SNEGSKA (reference sequence). The CDR3 is made up of 11 amino acids. The CDR3 sequence is CSARTVTEAFF. CDR3 coding DNA: TGCAGTGCCCGGACAGTCACTGAAGCTTTCTTT.

The V gene is TRBV29-1, the J gene TRBJ1-1; the D gene is possibly TRBD1 (5 bases). V was cut by 6 bases and J by 4 bases, with 12 bases left in between. The CDR3 covers 12 residues. Germline CDR1 and CDR2: SQVTM and ANQGSEA. The CDR3 region is CSVETALTEAFF. CDR3 sequence (DNA): TGCAGCGTGGAGACAGCCCTCACTGAAGCTTTCTTT.

The rearrangement joins TRBV7-9 to TRBJ1-1, with a possible D match to TRBD1 (6 bases). Germline V gene lookup returns CDR1 SEHNR and CDR2 FQNEAQ (reference sequence). V was clipped by 9 bases and J by 0 bases, with 8 bases between them. The CDR3 covers 12 residues. In nucleotides, the CDR3 is TGTGCCAGGGGGGCGGTGAACACTGAAGCTTTCTTT. It yields the protein CARGAVNTEAFF.

The rearrangement joins TRBV27 to TRBJ2-3; 7 bases fit TRBD1. There are 15 residues in the CDR3. The germline V gene encodes CDR1 MNHEY and CDR2 SMNVEV (reference sequence). The junction had 9 bases not matched to a gene; V was cut back by 5 bases and J by 4 bases. The CDR3 coding sequence is TGTGCCAGCAGTGAGGGGGCGCGGTGGGCAGATACGCAGTATTTT. Translation: CASSEGARWADTQYF.

The chain has TRBV12-3 or TRBV12-4 and TRBJ1-3, with D perhaps matching TRBD1 (6 bases). V lost 2 bases, J lost 0 bases, and 14 bases lay in between. This CDR3 contains 17 residues. CDR3 bases: TGTGCCAGCAGTTTATATCAGGGGTCTCCCTCTGGAAACACCATATATTTT. Encoded protein: CASSLYQGSPSGNTIYF.

V gene TRBV11-2 combines with J gene TRBJ1-2; possibly TRBD1 for D (5 bases). In germline, CDR1 is SGHAT, CDR2 FQNNGV. The CDR3 is 14 amino acids. V was cut by 1 base and J by 5 bases, with 11 bases left in between. Here the CDR3 reads CASSLGGWLYGYTF. CDR3 coding DNA: TGTGCCAGCAGCTTAGGGGGCTGGTTGTATGGCTACACCTTC.

This chain connects TRBV9 to TRBJ2-7; D unresolved. This CDR3 contains 16 residues. Trimming took off 0 bases at V and 2 bases at J, with 15 bases between the two ends. Germline CDR1 is SGDLS and CDR2 is YYNGEE. This CDR3 is CASSVAGSTSPYEQYF. The CDR3 DNA is TGTGCCAGCAGCGTAGCGGGCTCTACCTCCCCCTACGAGCAGTACTTC.

The chain has TRBV10-3 and TRBJ1-2, with a possible D match to TRBD1 (6 bases). Germline CDR1 ENHRY, CDR2 SYGVKD. V lost 8 bases and J lost 4, with 20 bases in between. The CDR3 is made up of 15 amino acids. The CDR3 nucleotides are TGTGCCATCGCACGTGAGGGGGTTAGTGGCTATGGCTACACCTTC. It codes for CAIAREGVSGYGYTF.

The chain has TRBV4-1 and TRBJ1-3; 7 nucleotides align to TRBD1. The V gene's germline CDR1 is MGHRA and CDR2 YSYEKL. The junction had 3 bases not matched to a gene; V was cut back by 4 bases and J by 0 bases. CDR3 length: 15 amino acids. The CDR3 here is CASSLYRGSGNTIYF. DNA for the CDR3: TGCGCCAGCAGCCTCTACAGGGGCTCTGGAAACACCATATATTTT.

This rearrangement joins TRBV6-6 to TRBJ1-3; D ambiguous. The length of the CDR3 is 14 residues. Germline assignment: CDR1 MNHNY and CDR2 SVGAGI (reference sequence). V lost 6 bases, J lost 0 bases, and 9 bases lay in between. The CDR3 loop reads CASSPQHSGNTIYF. The CDR3 region has the DNA TGTGCCAGCAGCCCTCAACACTCTGGAAACACCATATATTTT.

J is TRBJ1-2 and V is TRBV7-9; no definite D call. V dropped 4 bases and J dropped 4 bases, with 16 bases sitting between them. Germline V gene lookup returns CDR1 SEHNR and CDR2 FQNEAQ (reference sequence). This CDR3 region has 15 residues. The CDR3 loop reads CASSSEVSLGYGYTF. The CDR3 DNA follows: TGTGCCAGCAGCTCAGAGGTGAGCCTCGGCTATGGCTACACCTTC.

This clonotype occurred a few times. This chain links TRBV6-5 with TRBJ1-1; D unclear. Germline assignment: CDR1 MNHEY and CDR2 SVGAGI. V lost 0 bases and J lost 4, with 6 bases in between. The CDR3 totals 13 residues. The CDR3 reads CASSYSGSTEAFF. The DNA for the CDR3 is TGTGCCAGCAGTTACTCAGGGAGCACTGAAGCTTTCTTT.

V and J are TRBV7-9 and TRBJ1-2; D gene unclear. This CDR3 has 11 residues. The ends were cut back, 3 bases at V and 8 bases at J, with 7 bases in the middle. Germline lookup yields CDR1 SEHNR and CDR2 FQNEAQ (reference sequence). CDR3 DNA sequence: TGTGCCAGCAGCTTTAGTGAGGGCTACACCTTC. It codes for CASSFSEGYTF. Using reference TRBV7-9 and TRBJ1-2 for the parts outside the CDR3, the full variable domain is DTGVSQNPRHKITKRGQNVTFRCDPISEHNRLYWYRQTLGQGPEFLTYFQNEAQLEKSRLLSDRFSAERPKGSFSTLEIQRTEQGDSAMYLCASSFSEGYTFGSGTRLTVV.

V and J are TRBV11-2 and TRBJ1-3; D is perhaps TRBD1 (6 bases). Trimming removed 4 bases at V and 4 bases at J, with 17 bases between. The CDR3 totals 16 residues. The germline V gene encodes CDR1 SGHAT and CDR2 FQNNGV. The CDR3 DNA is TGTGCCAGCAGCTACACAGGGCCCACCACCGGAAACACCATATATTTT. It specifies CASSYTGPTTGNTIYF.

The chain is built from TRBV25-1 and TRBJ1-2; the D is unclear. Per the germline V gene, CDR1 is MGHDK and CDR2 is SYGVNS. Trimming cost V 4 bases and J 5 bases, with 5 bases left between them. The CDR3 is 11 residues long. This chain's CDR3 is CASSGSYGYTF. CDR3 nucleotide sequence: TGTGCCAGCAGTGGCAGTTATGGCTACACCTTC.

The rearrangement links TRBV3-1 to TRBJ1-1, with a weak D call TRBD1 (5 bases). Trimming removed 4 bases at V and 4 bases at J, with 19 bases between. The CDR3 spans 16 residues. Germline CDR1 LGHDT, CDR2 YNNKEL (reference sequence). The CDR3 is CASSLRAPGRGTEAFF. The CDR3 DNA sequence: TGTGCCAGCAGCCTAAGAGCCCCAGGGAGAGGCACTGAAGCTTTCTTT.

This clonotype was seen at least ten times. The chain has TRBV7-9 and TRBJ2-7; no clear D gene. CDR1 is SEHNR and CDR2 is FQNEAQ in the germline V gene (reference sequence). The CDR3 has 13 residues. Trimming shortened V by 3 bases and J by 3 bases, and 9 bases separated the two germline ends. The CDR3 spells CASSLGSFYEQYV. The CDR3 bases are TGTGCCAGCAGCTTGGGGTCTTTCTACGAGCAGTACGTC.